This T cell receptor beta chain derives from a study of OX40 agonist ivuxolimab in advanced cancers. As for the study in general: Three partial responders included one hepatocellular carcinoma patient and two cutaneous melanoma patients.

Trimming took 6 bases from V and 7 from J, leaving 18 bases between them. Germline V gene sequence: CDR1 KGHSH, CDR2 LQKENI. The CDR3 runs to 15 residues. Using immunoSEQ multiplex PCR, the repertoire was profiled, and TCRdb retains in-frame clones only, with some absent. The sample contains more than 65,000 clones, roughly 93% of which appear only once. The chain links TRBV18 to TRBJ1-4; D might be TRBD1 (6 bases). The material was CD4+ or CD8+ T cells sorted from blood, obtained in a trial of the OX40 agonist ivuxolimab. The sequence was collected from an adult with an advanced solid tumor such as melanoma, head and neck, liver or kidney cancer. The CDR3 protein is CASSLPSTGGEKLFF. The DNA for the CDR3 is TGTGCCAGCTCCCTTCCTTCGACAGGCGGTGAAAAACTGTTTTTT.